Listed here are 14 T cell receptor beta chains from one sample, sequenced in a study of graft-versus-host responses after intestinal transplantation. No antigen has been identified for these receptors. The protocol was immunoSEQ multiplex PCR, while the TCRdb copy is restricted to in-frame clones and leaves out a portion. This table holds fewer than 90,000 clones, approximately 94% found once. The material sequenced was unstimulated CD4+ T cells sorted from spleen or lymph node cells, taken before transplant. The receptors shown here come from a human donor who was the organ donor for an intestinal transplant.

This chain connects TRBV5-8 to TRBJ1-1, with D perhaps TRBD1 (6 bases). Germline assignment: CDR1 SGHTS and CDR2 YDEGEE. This CDR3 spans 16 amino acids. V was shortened by 2 bases and J by 1 base, with 15 bases between the two germline ends. The CDR3 DNA follows: TGTGCCAGCAGCTTCTATCAGGGACACGAGAACACTGAAGCTTTCTTT. Amino acids: CASSFYQGHENTEAFF.

V is TRBV27 and J is TRBJ1-2; weak D call: TRBD1 (5 bases). V lost 5 bases and J lost 8, with 21 bases in between. The CDR3 totals 15 residues. Germline lookup yields CDR1 MNHEY and CDR2 SMNVEV (reference sequence). This chain's CDR3 is CASSPASLQGGGYTF. The CDR3 DNA follows: TGTGCCAGCAGTCCCGCATCTCTGCAGGGTGGAGGCTACACCTTC.

This chain joins TRBV5-1 and TRBJ2-1, with D perhaps given as TRBD1 or TRBD2 (5 bases each). The V gene's germline CDR1 is SGHRS and CDR2 YFSETQ. Trimming left V 2 bases short and J 5 bases short, with 14 bases between. This CDR3 region has 15 residues. The DNA for the CDR3 is TGCGCCAGCAGCTTCTCCCCGGGGCGTCACAATGAGCAGTTCTTC. Residues: CASSFSPGRHNEQFF.

This chain links TRBV28 with TRBJ1-6; D gene unclear. The CDR3 contains 15 residues. CDR1 and CDR2 from the germline V gene are MDHEN and SYDVKM. Trimming pared 11 bases from V and 1 base from J, leaving 15 bases between. CDR3 region: CASQVPGSYNSPLHF. The CDR3 nucleotides are TGTGCCTCCCAGGTGCCGGGATCCTATAATTCACCCCTCCACTTT. Based on the CDR3 plus reference TRBV28 and TRBJ1-6, the full variable domain is DVKVTQSSRYLVKRTGEKVFLECVQDMDHENMFWYRQDPGLGLRLIYFSYDVKMKEKGDIPEGYSVSREKKERFSLILESASTNQTSMYLCASQVPGSYNSPLHFGNGTRLTVT.

The chain carries TRBV4-2 and TRBJ2-7; 10 nucleotides agree with TRBD1. From germline, CDR1 is LGHNA and CDR2 YNFKEQ. V lost 5 bases to trimming and J lost 5 bases; unmatched junction nucleotides: 9. The CDR3 has 15 residues. Written as DNA, the CDR3 is TGTGCCAGCAGCTTTACCGGGACAGGGGCCAACGAGCAGTACTTC. Translated, it gives CASSFTGTGANEQYF.

This rearrangement joins TRBV29-1 to TRBJ2-5; unclear D gene. This CDR3 contains 13 residues. Trimming pared 5 bases from V and 3 bases from J, leaving 13 bases between. The germline gives CDR1 SQVTM, CDR2 ANQGSEA. The CDR3 nucleotides read TGCAGCGTTCAAGCACAGATTGAAGAGACCCAGTACTTC. Translation gives CSVQAQIEETQYF.

The V gene is TRBV18, the J gene TRBJ1-6; no definite D call. This CDR3 region has 15 residues. Germline values: CDR1 KGHSH, CDR2 LQKENI. Trimming shortened V by 3 bases and J by 8 bases, and 14 bases separated the two germline ends. The CDR3 is CASSPALTSYSPLHF. In nucleotides, the CDR3 is TGTGCCAGCTCACCGGCGCTAACTTCATATTCACCCCTCCACTTT.

The DNA of the CDR3 is TGTGCCAGCAGTCAAGGAGGACTGGGGCGGGATACGCAGTATTTT. Translated, it gives CASSQGGLGRDTQYF. The chain joins TRBV28 to TRBJ2-3; TRBD1 or TRBD2 may be the D gene (5 bases each). Per germline, CDR1 MDHEN and CDR2 SYDVKM. The CDR3 loop spans 15 amino acids. The V and J ends lost 5 bases and 6 bases respectively, with 18 bases between them.

The chain carries TRBV28 and TRBJ1-2; D unclear. V lost 2 bases, J lost 5 bases, and 12 bases lay in between. The germline V gene has CDR1 MDHEN and CDR2 SYDVKM. CDR3 length: 14 amino acids. The CDR3 loop reads CASSLSGQVYGYTF. In DNA form, the CDR3 reads TGTGCCAGCAGTTTAAGCGGGCAGGTATATGGCTACACCTTC.

This clone has a single count. V gene TRBV27 combines with J gene TRBJ1-2; weak D call: TRBD1 (5 bases). The CDR3 sequence is 15 residues long. Trimming removed 8 bases from V and 8 bases from J, with 24 bases in between. Germline loops: CDR1 MNHEY, CDR2 SMNVEV (reference sequence). The CDR3 nucleotides read TGTGCCAGCCGAAGCCTCGAGGGGCCTGTGAGGGGCTACACCTTC. This sequence encodes CASRSLEGPVRGYTF.

The chain's CDR3 is CASSQDFGYPYSTDTQYF. CDR3 DNA sequence: TGCGCCAGCAGCCAAGATTTTGGGTACCCCTATAGCACAGATACGCAGTATTTT. The V and J genes are TRBV4-1 and TRBJ2-3; D remains ambiguous. The germline V gene has CDR1 MGHRA and CDR2 YSYEKL. This CDR3 is 18 amino acids long. Trimming left V 0 bases short and J 0 bases short, with 16 bases between.

This chain uses TRBV19 with TRBJ1-3; D gene ambiguous. The V end was cut by 4 bases, the J end by 0 bases, with 4 bases between. The germline CDR1 and CDR2 sequences are LNHDA and SQIVND (reference sequence). The CDR3 length is 13 residues. CDR3 coding DNA: TGTGCCAGTAGTAAGTTCTCTGGAAACACCATATATTTT. Its translation: CASSKFSGNTIYF. Full variable domain (missing parts from reference TRBV19 and TRBJ1-3): DGGITQSPKYLFRKEGQNVTLSCEQNLNHDAMYWYRQDPGQGLRLIYYSQIVNDFQKGDIAEGYSVSREKKESFPLTVTSAQKNPTAFYLCASSKFSGNTIYFGEGSWLTVV.

The chain carries TRBV5-1 and TRBJ2-1; 9 bases are shared with TRBD1. Germline V gene lookup returns CDR1 SGHRS and CDR2 YFSETQ. J was trimmed by 3 bases and V by 0 bases; bases with no gene match: 7. This CDR3 is built from 17 residues. CDR3: CASSLGRGTGSYNEQFF. CDR3 nucleotides: TGCGCCAGCAGCTTGGGCCGTGGGACAGGGAGCTACAATGAGCAGTTCTTC.

V gene TRBV19 combines with J gene TRBJ2-5, with D hard to call. The CDR3 covers 13 residues. The germline CDR1 and CDR2 sequences are LNHDA and SQIVND (reference sequence). Trimming removed 2 bases from V and 2 bases from J, with 6 bases in between. The CDR3 protein is CASSISQQETQYF. CDR3 nucleotide sequence: TGTGCCAGTAGTATATCACAGCAAGAGACCCAGTACTTC.